This T cell receptor (beta chain) was profiled in a study of regulatory and conventional T cells in RAG deficiency (dated by TCRdb to the late 2010s). Study-wide context: Autoimmunity is frequently linked to hypomorphic RAG mutations in combined immunodeficiency or atypical SCID. The study used high-throughput TCR beta sequencing to compare repertoire diversity and composition of Treg, conventional CD4+ and CD8+ T cells between RAG-deficient patients and healthy controls. Broad study findings and their caveats: Sorted CD25-high CD127-low cells from Omenn syndrome patients may represent peripherally activated cells rather than bona fide Treg cells. For some subjects, some analyses of T-cell subsets were not performed. Compared with controls, Omenn syndrome and CID/AS patients had approximately 95-fold fewer unique TCR beta sequences in Treg cells, whereas the reduction in the other subsets was around 9.1-fold. Shorter CDR3 lengths were found in all patient T-cell subsets, and >85% Treg-Tconv repertoire overlap at nucleotide and amino acid level was observed in Omenn syndrome patients. Markedly lower Shannon entropy and higher Simpson indices were observed in RAG-deficient patients than in control T-cell subpopulations.

The study included eight patients with RAG deficiency, of whom one had SCID, two had Omenn syndrome and five had combined immunodeficiency or atypical SCID. Before genomic DNA extraction, CD8+ T cells lacking CD4 were purified from blood. This clone was found a few times. Its antigen remains unidentified. Base qualities are not recorded, but no much larger clone differs from it by a single base. Between the V and J ends, shortened by 0 bases and 9 bases respectively, the junction contains 12 bases. Per the germline V gene (reference sequence), GTSNPN is the CDR1 and SVGIG is the CDR2. The CDR3 runs 13 residues from the cysteine to the phenylalanine. Only the CDR3 part of the read is kept: 39 bases, read in frame from the first base. Receptor amplification or capture employed the immunoSEQ multiplex PCR assay. Genomic DNA from the sorted T-cell subsets was used to amplify and sequence rearranged TCR beta chain products. The authors processed their data as follows. Shannon entropy and Simpson indices were used to measure the diversity of productive TCR beta rearrangements in each repertoire. To assess clonal expansion, the frequencies of the 100 most abundant productive TCR beta clonotypes were added up as a share of total reads. The TRB repertoires were scored with a self-reactivity index built on which amino acids appear at CDR3beta positions 6 and 7. Two-way ANOVA was used for repertoire analyses, and Student t or Mann-Whitney tests were used for flow cytometric analyses. Held by TCRdb, this immuneACCESS table contains in-frame sequences only and omits some clones. Under half of the omission traces to an unresolved V gene where checked; the cause of the rest is unknown. Clonal size and the V and J genes are those of that table, whereas D and trimming came from the DNA. In this sample the table shows approximately 300 clones, around 37% of which occur a single time. Just over 70% of the sample comes from the top ten.

The chain employs TRBV30 and TRBJ1-5; a tentative D match to TRBD1 spans 5 bases. Sequencing was performed on CD8+ T cells sorted from blood. This clonotype was obtained from a human donor with RAG deficiency presenting as severe combined immunodeficiency. The DNA sequence is given as TGTGCCTGGAGTGTAAGGGGCGGTTGGCCCCAGCATTTT. Translation gives CAWSVRGGWPQHF. The entire variable domain, with the stretches around the CDR3 drawn from the reference TRBV30 and TRBJ1-5 proteins, is SQTIHQWPATLVQPVGSPLSLECTVEGTSNPNLYWYRQAAGRGLQLLFYSVGIGQISSEVPQNLSASRPQDRQFILSSKKLLLSDSGFYLCAWSVRGGWPQHFGDGTRLSIL.